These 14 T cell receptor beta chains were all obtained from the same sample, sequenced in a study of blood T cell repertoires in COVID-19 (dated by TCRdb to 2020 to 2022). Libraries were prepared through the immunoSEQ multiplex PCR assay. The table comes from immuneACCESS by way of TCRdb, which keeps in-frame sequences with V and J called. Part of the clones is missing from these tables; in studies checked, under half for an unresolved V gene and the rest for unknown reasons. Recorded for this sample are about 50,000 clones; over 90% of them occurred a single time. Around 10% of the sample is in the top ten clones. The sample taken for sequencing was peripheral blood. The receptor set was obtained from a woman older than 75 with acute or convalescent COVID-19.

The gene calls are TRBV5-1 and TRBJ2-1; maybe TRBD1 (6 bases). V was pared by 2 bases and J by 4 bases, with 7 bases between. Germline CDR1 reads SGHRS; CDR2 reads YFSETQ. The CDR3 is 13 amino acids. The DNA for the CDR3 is TGCGCCAGCAGCTTAGGACAGTACAATGAGCAGTTCTTC. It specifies CASSLGQYNEQFF.

CDR3 nucleotides: TGTGCCAGCAGCCCTGGGGGACAGATGAACACTGAAGCTTTCTTT. Translation gives CASSPGGQMNTEAFF. The chain has TRBV5-4 and TRBJ1-1; 7 bases are a match to TRBD1. CDR3 size: 15 residues. The germline V gene encodes CDR1 SGHNT and CDR2 YYREEE (reference sequence). With V trimmed by 4 bases and J by 0 bases, 6 bases remained unmatched.

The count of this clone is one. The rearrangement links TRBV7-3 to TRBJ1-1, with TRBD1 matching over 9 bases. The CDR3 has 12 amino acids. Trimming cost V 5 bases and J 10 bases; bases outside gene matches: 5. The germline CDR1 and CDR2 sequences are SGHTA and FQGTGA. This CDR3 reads CASSGDRGGAFF. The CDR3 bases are TGTGCCAGCAGCGGTGACAGGGGGGGAGCTTTCTTT.

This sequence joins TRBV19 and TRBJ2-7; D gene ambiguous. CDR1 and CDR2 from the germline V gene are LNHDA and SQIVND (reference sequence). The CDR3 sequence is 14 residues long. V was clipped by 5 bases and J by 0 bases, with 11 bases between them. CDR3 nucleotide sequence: TGTGCCAGTAGTGAGAGCAGACACTCCTACGAGCAGTACTTC. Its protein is CASSESRHSYEQYF.

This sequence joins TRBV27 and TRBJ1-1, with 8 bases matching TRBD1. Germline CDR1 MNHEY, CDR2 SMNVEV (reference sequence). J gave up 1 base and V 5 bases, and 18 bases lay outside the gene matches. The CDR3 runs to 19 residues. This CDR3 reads CASSLTFRGQVDGNTEAFF. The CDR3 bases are TGTGCCAGCAGTCTAACCTTCAGGGGGCAGGTTGATGGGAACACTGAAGCTTTCTTT.

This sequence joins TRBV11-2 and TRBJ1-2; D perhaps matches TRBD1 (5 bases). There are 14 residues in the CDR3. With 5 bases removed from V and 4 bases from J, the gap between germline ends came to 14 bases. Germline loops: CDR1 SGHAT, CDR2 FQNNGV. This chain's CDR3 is CASSTRQSGYGYTF. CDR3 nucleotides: TGTGCCAGCAGCACAAGACAGTCAGGCTATGGCTACACCTTC.

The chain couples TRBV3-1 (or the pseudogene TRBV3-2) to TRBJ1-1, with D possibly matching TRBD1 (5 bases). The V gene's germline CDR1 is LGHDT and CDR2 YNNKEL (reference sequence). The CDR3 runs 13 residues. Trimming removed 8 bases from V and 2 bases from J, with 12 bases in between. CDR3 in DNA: TGTGCCAGCGGAACCACAGGAAACACTGAAGCTTTCTTT. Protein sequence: CASGTTGNTEAFF.

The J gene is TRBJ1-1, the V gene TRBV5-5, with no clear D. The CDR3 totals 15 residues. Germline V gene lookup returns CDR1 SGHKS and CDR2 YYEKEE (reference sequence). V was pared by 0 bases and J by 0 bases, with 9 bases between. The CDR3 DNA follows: TGTGCCAGCAGCTTGGCCCCCACAGTGAACACTGAAGCTTTCTTT. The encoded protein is CASSLAPTVNTEAFF.

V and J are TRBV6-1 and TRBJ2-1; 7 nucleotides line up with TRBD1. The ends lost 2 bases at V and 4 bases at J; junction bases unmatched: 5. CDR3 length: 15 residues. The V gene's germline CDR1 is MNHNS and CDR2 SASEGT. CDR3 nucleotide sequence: TGTGCCAGCAGTGAACTAGGGACAGTATACAATGAGCAGTTCTTC. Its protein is CASSELGTVYNEQFF.

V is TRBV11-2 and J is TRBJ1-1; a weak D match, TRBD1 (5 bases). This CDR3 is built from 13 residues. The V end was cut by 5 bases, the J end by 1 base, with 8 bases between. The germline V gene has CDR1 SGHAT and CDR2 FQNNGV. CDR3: CASSQTENTEAFF. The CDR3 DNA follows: TGTGCCAGCAGCCAGACAGAGAACACTGAAGCTTTCTTT. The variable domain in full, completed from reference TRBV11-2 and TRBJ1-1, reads EAGVAQSPRYKIIEKRQSVAFWCNPISGHATLYWYQQILGQGPKLLIQFQNNGVVDDSQLPKDRFSAERLKGVDSTLKIQPAKLEDSAVYLCASSQTENTEAFFGQGTRLTVV.

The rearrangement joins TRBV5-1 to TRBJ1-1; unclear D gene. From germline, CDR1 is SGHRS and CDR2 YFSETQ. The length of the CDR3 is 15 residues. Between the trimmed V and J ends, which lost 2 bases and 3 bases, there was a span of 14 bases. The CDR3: CASSFNTPSDTEAFF. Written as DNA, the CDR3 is TGCGCCAGCAGCTTTAATACCCCATCAGACACTGAAGCTTTCTTT. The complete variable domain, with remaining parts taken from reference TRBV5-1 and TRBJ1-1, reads KAGVTQTPRYLIKTRGQQVTLSCSPISGHRSVSWYQQTPGQGLQFLFEYFSETQRNKGNFPGRFSGRQFSNSRSEMNVSTLELGDSALYLCASSFNTPSDTEAFFGQGTRLTVV.

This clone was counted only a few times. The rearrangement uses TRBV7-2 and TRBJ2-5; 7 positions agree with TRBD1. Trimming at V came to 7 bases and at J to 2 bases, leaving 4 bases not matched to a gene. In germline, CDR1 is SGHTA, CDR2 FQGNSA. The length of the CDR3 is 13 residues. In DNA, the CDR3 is TGTGCCAGCACCCAGGACAGGCAAGAGACCCAGTACTTC. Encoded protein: CASTQDRQETQYF.

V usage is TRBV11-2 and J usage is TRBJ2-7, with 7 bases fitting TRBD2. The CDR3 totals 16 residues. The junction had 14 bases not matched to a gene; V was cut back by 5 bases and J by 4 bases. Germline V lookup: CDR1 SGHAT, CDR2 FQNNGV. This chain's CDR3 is CASSPKWGGPSYEQYF. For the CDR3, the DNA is TGTGCCAGCAGCCCCAAATGGGGAGGGCCTTCTTACGAGCAGTACTTC.

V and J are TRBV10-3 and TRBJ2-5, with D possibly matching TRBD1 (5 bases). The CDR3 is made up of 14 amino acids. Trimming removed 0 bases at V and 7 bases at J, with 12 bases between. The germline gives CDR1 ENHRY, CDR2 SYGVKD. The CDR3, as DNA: TGTGCCATCAGTGAGTCGGGGCAGAGCCGGACCCAGTACTTC. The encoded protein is CAISESGQSRTQYF.